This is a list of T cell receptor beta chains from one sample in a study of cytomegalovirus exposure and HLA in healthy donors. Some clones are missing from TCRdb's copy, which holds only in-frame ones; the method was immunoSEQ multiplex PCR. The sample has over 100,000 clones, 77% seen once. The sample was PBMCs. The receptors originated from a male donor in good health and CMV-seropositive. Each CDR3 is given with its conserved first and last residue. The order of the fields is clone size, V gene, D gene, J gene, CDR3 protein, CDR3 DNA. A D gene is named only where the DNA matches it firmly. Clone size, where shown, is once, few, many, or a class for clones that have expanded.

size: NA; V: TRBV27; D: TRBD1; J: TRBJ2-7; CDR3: CASSLPTGTAPHEQYF; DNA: TGTGCCAGCAGTCTACCGACCGGGACAGCCCCTCACGAGCAGTACTTC
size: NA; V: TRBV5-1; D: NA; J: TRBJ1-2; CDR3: CASSQRTPRDIAGYTF; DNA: TGCGCCAGCAGCCAACGAACTCCCCGGGACATCGCTGGCTACACCTTC
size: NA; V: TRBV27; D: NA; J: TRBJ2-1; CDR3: CASSLSVGRQAYNEQFF; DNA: TGTGCCAGCAGTTTATCCGTCGGGCGACAGGCTTACAATGAGCAGTTCTTC
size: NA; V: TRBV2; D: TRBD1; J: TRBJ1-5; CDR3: CASSEVTGGYNQPQHF; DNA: TGTGCCAGCAGTGAAGTTACAGGGGGTTACAATCAGCCCCAGCATTTT
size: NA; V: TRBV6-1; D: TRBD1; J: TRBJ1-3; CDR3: CASSVGQGKNTIYF; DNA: TGTGCCAGCAGTGTCGGACAGGGGAAAAACACCATATATTTT
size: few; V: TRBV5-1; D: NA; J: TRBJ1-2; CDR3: CASSLAPVYGYTF; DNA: TGCGCCAGCAGCTTGGCTCCAGTCTATGGCTACACCTTC
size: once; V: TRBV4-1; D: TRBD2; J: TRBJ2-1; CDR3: CASSQEGRGSPYNEQFF; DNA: TGCGCCAGCAGCCAAGAGGGGCGCGGGAGCCCCTACAATGAGCAGTTCTTC
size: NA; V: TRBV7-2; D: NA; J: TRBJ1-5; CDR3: CASSLFGDQPQHF; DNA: TGTGCCAGCAGCTTATTCGGGGATCAGCCCCAGCATTTT
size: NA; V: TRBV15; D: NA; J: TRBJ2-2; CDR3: CATSRDPAGRYTGELFF; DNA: TGTGCCACCAGCAGAGATCCGGCAGGTAGGTACACCGGGGAGCTGTTTTTT
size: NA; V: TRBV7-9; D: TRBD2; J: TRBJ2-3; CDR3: CSSSSALAGGRDTQYF; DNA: TGTTCCAGCAGCTCAGCTCTAGCGGGAGGCAGAGATACGCAGTATTTT
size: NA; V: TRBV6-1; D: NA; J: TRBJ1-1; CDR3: CASSDRYYTEAFF; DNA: TGTGCCAGCAGTGACCGGTATTACACTGAAGCTTTCTTT
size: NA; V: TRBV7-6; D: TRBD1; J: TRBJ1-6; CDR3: CASSGRGTGGRGINSPLHF; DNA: TGTGCCAGCAGCGGCCGTGGGACAGGGGGCCGCGGCATTAATTCACCCCTCCACTTT
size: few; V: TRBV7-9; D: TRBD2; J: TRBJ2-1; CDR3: CASSPSGGGYNEQFF; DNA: TGTGCCAGCAGCCCCAGCGGGGGGGGATACAATGAGCAGTTCTTC
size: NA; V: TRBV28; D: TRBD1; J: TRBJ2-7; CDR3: CASSSPQGAPPYEQYF; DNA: TGTGCCAGCAGTTCCCCCCAGGGGGCCCCCCCCTACGAGCAGTACTTC
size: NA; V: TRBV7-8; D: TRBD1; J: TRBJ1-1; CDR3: CASSPRTGGRTEAFF; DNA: TGTGCCAGCAGCCCGAGGACAGGGGGCCGTACTGAAGCTTTCTTT